Listed below are T cell receptor beta chains from one sample, sequenced in a study of prognosis after radiotherapy for stage I lung cancer. TCRdb recomputed calls from the multiplex PCR reads with MiXCR, one row per CDR3 protein. The sample records roughly 13,000 distinct CDR3 sequences, around half being singletons. Sequences were derived from PBMCs, sampled before or after stereotactic body radiation therapy (not recorded which). These receptors were taken from a donor aged 50 or older with non-small cell lung cancer. The conserved cysteine and the conserved F or W are not part of the CDR3 here.

j_call v_call cdr3_aa
TRBJ2-5 TRBV18 ASSPPAGRETQY
TRBJ2-3 TRBV6-1 AAGMGSGSRTDTQY
TRBJ1-1 TRBV5-1 ASSGGQGTEAF
TRBJ2-3 TRBV2 ASSERGRGPDTQY
TRBJ1-4 TRBV5-1 ASTQNGQGGEELF
TRBJ1-3 TRBV7-6 ASSLSTGYSGNTIY
TRBJ2-7 TRBV20-1 SARGLEFEQY
TRBJ1-5 TRBV19 ASNTRENQPQH
TRBJ1-3 TRBV6-2/TRBV6-3 ASSYSFHSGDTIY
TRBJ2-2 TRBV2 ASSERPAGELF
TRBJ1-1 TRBV7-2 ASGPYQDEAL
TRBJ2-6 TRBV7-9 ASSLGVSSSGANVLT
TRBJ2-1 TRBV28 TSSPPTGGHYNEQL
TRBJ2-1 TRBV24-1 ATSDLRDRGGSEQF
TRBJ2-7 TRBV20-1 SAMVFASGDYEQY
TRBJ1-2 TRBV12-3/TRBV12-4 ASSLRTGVGYT
TRBJ2-1 TRBV5-8 ASSLGRLAGRFQF
TRBJ1-2 TRBV6-1 ASSYRAGTGDYGYT
TRBJ2-7 TRBV7-9 DSSFYICSAKGTVSYEQY
TRBJ2-3 TRBV20-1 SAGTSGEFTDTQY
TRBJ1-6 TRBV3-1 ASSQGPPYSPLH
TRBJ2-3 TRBV9 ASSPGLASSTDTQY
TRBJ2-3 TRBV12-3/TRBV12-4 ASSLLPDTQY
TRBJ2-5 TRBV28 ASSLTSGAGAQY
TRBJ1-2 TRBV3-1 ASRAGTGRIYGYT
TRBJ1-3 TRBV10-2 ASRADLSSGNTIY
TRBJ2-3 TRBV7-8 VSTAPGHPPVDTQY
. TRBV2 ASLESIYLTQY
TRBJ2-7 TRBV7-3 ASIPGRGDHEQY
TRBJ2-2 TRBV2 ASSGQETNTGELF
TRBJ2-2 TRBV7-9 ASSYDQGGGGNTGELF
TRBJ1-1 TRBV19 TSSPGGGLVNTEAF
TRBJ2-1 TRBV5-1 ASSRRTSGDFNEQF
TRBJ1-2 TRBV3-1 ASSQVGGNYGYT
TRBJ2-7 TRBV7-3 ASSPQGTRGYEQY
TRBJ2-1 TRBV12-3/TRBV12-4 ASRKEWEQF
TRBJ2-1 TRBV7-2 ASSLISTARGEQF
TRBJ1-2 TRBV2 ASSLDREGYGYT
TRBJ1-4 TRBV20-1 SALPTGTNEKLF
TRBJ1-1 TRBV6-2/TRBV6-3 ASGTDMNTEAF
TRBJ2-7 TRBV9 ASSSRQGRKQY
TRBJ2-7 TRBV7-9 ASTATGPWERY
TRBJ2-1 TRBV30 AWSVRQGRDNEQF
TRBJ2-5 TRBV6-1 ASSQRDRRQETQY
TRBJ1-5 TRBV15 ATSKQGSNQPQH
TRBJ2-3 TRBV20-1 SASGGGGATDTQY
TRBJ1-2 TRBV12-3/TRBV12-4 ASSRASDYGYT
TRBJ2-7 TRBV27 ASSSMQGVMYEQY
TRBJ1-5 TRBV7-3 AISIRHRINSDQPQH
TRBJ2-3 TRBV5-1 ASSLDPPGPTDTQY
TRBJ1-6 TRBV9 ASSGANSPLH